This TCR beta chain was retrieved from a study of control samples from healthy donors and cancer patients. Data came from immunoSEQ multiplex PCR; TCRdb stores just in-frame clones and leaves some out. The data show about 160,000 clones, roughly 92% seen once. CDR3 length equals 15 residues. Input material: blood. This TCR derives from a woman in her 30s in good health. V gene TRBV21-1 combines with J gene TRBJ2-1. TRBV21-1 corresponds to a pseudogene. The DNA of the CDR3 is TGTGCCAGCAGCAGGGGCCCGAGGGCTTTTAATGAGCAGTTCTTC. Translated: CASSRGPRAFNEQFF.